This T cell receptor beta chain was documented in a study of monozygotic twins with inflammatory bowel disease. As concerns this clonotype: Antigen unknown.

Findings and caveats of the study: With inverse Simpson as the measure, TCRbeta diversity was lower in IBD patients than in healthy co-twins. Limited power may explain why concordant and discordant twins showed no difference in repertoire similarity. Among IBD patients, fewer clonotypes were shared with others than among healthy twins, especially with disease activity.

No DNA is given; TCRdb re-called the 5' RACE reads and lists each CDR3 protein once. The sample's table shows fewer than 200,000 distinct CDR3 sequences. Unsorted whole blood yielded the total RNA, with T cells left unselected. CDR1 is MNHNY and CDR2 is SVGAGI in the germline V gene (reference sequence). The CDR3 covers 13 residues. The sequence came from a human donor with ulcerative colitis or Crohn's disease, or a healthy co-twin of an affected twin (not recorded which). The chain uses TRBV6-6 and TRBJ1-5. Source material: blood. CDR3 loop: CASSYSPEGPQHF.